A single sample gave rise to the 18 T cell receptor beta chains below, sequenced in a study of T-cell reconstitution after alpha-beta-depleted transplantation in children. Unique molecular identifiers were incorporated when the TCRbeta library was constructed. TCRdb reanalysed the PCR reads using MiXCR and keeps one entry per CDR3 protein. Here the sample spans 450,000 to 550,000 distinct CDR3 sequences, 11% being singletons. This specimen consisted of PBMCs, mostly from graft donor cells, obtained 180 days after TCRalphabeta/CD19-depleted stem cell transplant. All receptors derive from a female patient between 2 and 15 years old who had a stem cell transplant for aplastic anemia, so the T cells may come from the graft donor.

This clonotype was seen a handful of times. The J gene is TRBJ2-1, the V gene TRBV7-9; no reliable D call. CDR1 and CDR2 from the germline V gene are SEHNR and FQNEAQ (reference sequence). The CDR3 totals 14 residues. The V end lost 0 bases, the J end lost 5 bases, and 8 bases lay between the germline ends. The CDR3 region has the DNA TGTGCCAGCAGCTTAGCGGGTATTGACAATGAGCAGTTCTTC. This sequence encodes CASSLAGIDNEQFF.

In this sample, this clonotype turned up many times. The genes are TRBV10-3 and TRBJ2-6, with TRBD2 as a possible D gene (5 bases). V gave up 8 bases and J gave up 2 bases, with 16 bases separating them. Per germline, CDR1 ENHRY and CDR2 SYGVKD. This CDR3 has 16 residues. The CDR3 sequence is CAIPGSPNAGANVLTF. CDR3 in DNA: TGTGCCATCCCGGGGTCTCCTAACGCTGGGGCCAACGTCCTGACTTTC.

The gene calls are TRBV6-2 or TRBV6-3 and TRBJ2-7; either TRBD1 or TRBD2 may fit D (5 bases each). V was cut by 0 bases and J by 0 bases, with 9 bases left in between. The CDR3 has 15 residues. CDR1 MNHEY and CDR2 SVGEGT come from the germline V gene. For the CDR3, the DNA is TGTGCCAGCAGTTACTCGCCAGGGAGCTCCTACGAGCAGTACTTC. It is translated as CASSYSPGSSYEQYF.

CDR3 protein: CSARTALDWQPQHF. In DNA form, the CDR3 reads TGCAGTGCGCGGACAGCCCTAGACTGGCAGCCCCAGCATTTT. The chain uses TRBV20-1 and TRBJ1-5; perhaps TRBD1 as D (6 bases). Germline CDR1 is DFQATT and CDR2 is SNEGSKA (reference sequence). The CDR3 covers 14 residues. Between the trimmed V and J ends, which lost 6 bases and 7 bases, there was a span of 19 bases.

There are a few counts of this clonotype. The chain is built from TRBV27 and TRBJ1-5; TRBD1 might be the D (5 bases). This CDR3 contains 14 residues. Germline loops: CDR1 MNHEY, CDR2 SMNVEV (reference sequence). Between the trimmed V and J ends, which lost 6 bases and 6 bases, there was a span of 15 bases. The CDR3 DNA is TGTGCCAGCAGCCCGGGGGGTTTCGGTCAGCCCCAGCATTTT. Its protein product is CASSPGGFGQPQHF.

This clonotype was detected ten times or more. The chain employs TRBV28 and TRBJ2-4; 9 nucleotides match TRBD2. CDR1 is MDHEN and CDR2 is SYDVKM in the germline V gene. The CDR3 has 16 amino acids. The J segment lost 0 bases and the V segment lost 5 bases, leaving 5 bases of the junction unmatched. The CDR3 DNA follows: TGTGCCAGCAGTCACAAACTAGCGGGAGCCAAAAACATTCAGTACTTC. Translation: CASSHKLAGAKNIQYF.

In its sample, this clonotype was seen a few times. The CDR3 sequence: CASSPGLGGGYEQYF. The CDR3 DNA follows: TGTGCCAGCAGCCCCGGACTAGGAGGAGGTTACGAGCAGTACTTC. This chain links TRBV27 with TRBJ2-7, with 7 bases aligning to TRBD2. Germline CDR1 reads MNHEY; CDR2 reads SMNVEV (reference sequence). This CDR3 comprises 15 residues. V trimming: 6 bases; J trimming: 4 bases; junction bases outside the gene matches: 12.

The rearrangement joins TRBV7-9 to TRBJ2-4; the match to TRBD1 covers 10 bases. V lost 4 bases and J lost 5; bases outside the gene matches: 5. The CDR3 is 15 residues long. Per the germline V gene, CDR1 is SEHNR and CDR2 is FQNEAQ (reference sequence). The CDR3 loop reads CASSSTGTGENIQYF. CDR3 coding DNA: TGTGCCAGCAGCTCTACCGGGACAGGGGAAAACATTCAGTACTTC.

The rearrangement uses TRBV20-1 and TRBJ2-7; the D call may be TRBD1 or TRBD2 (5 bases each). The V gene's germline CDR1 is DFQATT and CDR2 SNEGSKA (reference sequence). V was shortened by 2 bases and J by 6 bases, with 20 bases between the two germline ends. The CDR3 is 15 residues long. The CDR3 protein is CSARLLGRDPVEQYV. CDR3 in DNA: TGCAGTGCTAGACTCTTGGGACGAGACCCTGTCGAGCAGTACGTC.

This clonotype was counted only a few times. This chain joins TRBV4-3 and TRBJ2-7; tentatively, D is TRBD1 or TRBD2 (7 bases each). The CDR3 totals 15 residues. V dropped 2 bases and J dropped 3 bases, with 14 bases sitting between them. Germline V gene sequence: CDR1 LGHNA, CDR2 YSLEER. CDR3 protein: CASSQLPGGGYEQYF. In DNA, the CDR3 is TGCGCCAGCAGCCAACTTCCAGGGGGGGGCTACGAGCAGTACTTC.

This chain uses TRBV12-5 with TRBJ2-4; TRBD2 aligns across 8 bases. Per germline, CDR1 LGHNT and CDR2 FRNRAP. Trimming at V came to 5 bases and at J to 12 bases, leaving 12 bases not matched to a gene. The CDR3 covers 14 residues. The chain's CDR3 is CASGPLAGSLGQYF. CDR3 nucleotide sequence: TGTGCTAGTGGTCCCCTAGCGGGTTCTCTCGGTCAGTACTTC.

The table lists this clonotype with a few counts. At one of its ends the junction is not consistent with the germline gene, which may arise from a read error. V usage is TRBV28 and J usage is TRBJ2-7; D is tentatively TRBD1 or TRBD2 (5 bases each). Germline V lookup: CDR1 MDHEN, CDR2 SYDVKM. There are 10 residues in the CDR3. The DNA of the CDR3 is TGTGCCAGCAGCGGGGCGATACCCTTCTTC. Translation gives CASSGAIPFF.

In this sample, this clonotype turned up many times. The J gene is TRBJ2-4, the V gene TRBV29-1; the D gene is possibly TRBD1 (5 bases). Germline CDR1 and CDR2: SQVTM and ANQGSEA. The length of the CDR3 is 13 residues. Trimming pared 5 bases from V and 1 base from J, leaving 9 bases between. The CDR3 nucleotides are TGCAGCGTTAAGGGGCACGCCAAAAACATTCAGTACTTC. Protein: CSVKGHAKNIQYF.

The table lists this clonotype with a few counts. The chain joins TRBV28 to TRBJ2-7, with D hard to call. The CDR3 length is 13 residues. Germline CDR1 reads MDHEN; CDR2 reads SYDVKM. The V and J ends lost 8 bases and 2 bases respectively, with 13 bases between them. CDR3 nucleotides: TGTGCCAGCTGGGCAGGCACAACCTACGAGCAGTACTTC. Protein product: CASWAGTTYEQYF.

In DNA form, the CDR3 reads TGTGCCTCATACTCGGGGCGGGGATACTACAATGAGCAGTTCTTC. Amino acids: CASYSGRGYYNEQFF. The chain links TRBV6-2 or TRBV6-3 to TRBJ2-1, with D perhaps matching TRBD2 (6 bases). Trimming removed 11 bases at V and 3 bases at J, with 20 bases between. The CDR3 length is 15 residues. Germline V lookup: CDR1 MNHEY, CDR2 SVGEGT.

This clonotype was observed many times. This chain joins TRBV2 and TRBJ1-4, with 7 bases identical to TRBD1. The V and J ends lost 2 bases and 11 bases, in that order; junction bases with no gene match: 8. This CDR3 comprises 14 residues. The germline CDR1 and CDR2 sequences are SNHLY and FYNNEI. The CDR3 bases are TGTGCCAGCAGTGAAACTGGGACAGACGGTAAACTGTTTTTT. Amino acids: CASSETGTDGKLFF.

This clonotype appeared many times. The chain links TRBV10-3 to TRBJ2-7, with D tentatively TRBD2 (6 bases). The CDR3 extends over 13 amino acids. Germline values: CDR1 ENHRY, CDR2 SYGVKD. The ends were cut back, 7 bases at V and 6 bases at J, with 16 bases in the middle. This CDR3 reads CAINKLEGGEQYF. CDR3 nucleotide sequence: TGTGCCATCAATAAACTTGAGGGAGGCGAGCAGTACTTC.

This clonotype appeared a few times. This rearrangement joins TRBV6-2 or TRBV6-3 to TRBJ2-7; maybe TRBD2 (6 bases). This CDR3 contains 17 residues. CDR1 is MNHEY and CDR2 is SVGEGT in the germline V gene. The V end lost 0 bases, the J end lost 4 bases, and 19 bases lay between the germline ends. DNA for the CDR3: TGTGCCAGCAGTTACTCGTACGGGAGAGATCGGATTTACGAGCAGTACGTC. The encoded protein is CASSYSYGRDRIYEQYV.